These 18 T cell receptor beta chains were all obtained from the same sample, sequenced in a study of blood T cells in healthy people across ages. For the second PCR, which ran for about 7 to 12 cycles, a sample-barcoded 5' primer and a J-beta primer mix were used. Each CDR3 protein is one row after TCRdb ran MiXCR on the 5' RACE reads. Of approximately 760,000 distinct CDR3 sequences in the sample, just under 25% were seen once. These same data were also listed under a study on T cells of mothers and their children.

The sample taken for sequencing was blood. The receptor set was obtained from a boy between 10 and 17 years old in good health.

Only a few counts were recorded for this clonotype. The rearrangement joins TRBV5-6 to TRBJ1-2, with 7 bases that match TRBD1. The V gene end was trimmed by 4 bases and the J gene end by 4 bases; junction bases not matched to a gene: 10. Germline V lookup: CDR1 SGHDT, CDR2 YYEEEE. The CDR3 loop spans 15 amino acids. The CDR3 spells CASSATGDKSYGYTF. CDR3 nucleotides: TGTGCCAGCAGCGCTACAGGGGACAAGTCCTATGGCTACACCTTC.

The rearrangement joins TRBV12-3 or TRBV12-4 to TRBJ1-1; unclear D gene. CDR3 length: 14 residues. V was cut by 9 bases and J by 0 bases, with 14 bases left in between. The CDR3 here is CASRAGLMNTEAFF. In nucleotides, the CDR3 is TGTGCCAGTAGGGCGGGTCTGATGAACACTGAAGCTTTCTTT.

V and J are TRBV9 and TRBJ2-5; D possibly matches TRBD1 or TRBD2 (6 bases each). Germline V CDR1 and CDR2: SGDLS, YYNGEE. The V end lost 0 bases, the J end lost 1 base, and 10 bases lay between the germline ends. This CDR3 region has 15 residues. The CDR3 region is CASSVVSGAQETQYF. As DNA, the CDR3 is TGTGCCAGCAGCGTAGTTTCGGGGGCCCAAGAGACCCAGTACTTC.

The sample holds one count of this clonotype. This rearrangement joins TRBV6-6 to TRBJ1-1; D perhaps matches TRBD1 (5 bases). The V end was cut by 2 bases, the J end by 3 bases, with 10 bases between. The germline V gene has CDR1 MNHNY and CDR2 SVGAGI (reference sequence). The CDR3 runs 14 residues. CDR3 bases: TGTGCCAGCAGTTACAAGAGGGGTGACACTGAAGCTTTCTTT. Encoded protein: CASSYKRGDTEAFF.

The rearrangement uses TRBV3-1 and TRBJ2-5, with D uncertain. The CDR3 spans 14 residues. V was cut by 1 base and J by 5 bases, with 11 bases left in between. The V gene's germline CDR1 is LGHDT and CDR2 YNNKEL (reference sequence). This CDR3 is CASSQVSQFETQYF. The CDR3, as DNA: TGTGCCAGCAGCCAAGTTTCTCAATTCGAGACCCAGTACTTC.

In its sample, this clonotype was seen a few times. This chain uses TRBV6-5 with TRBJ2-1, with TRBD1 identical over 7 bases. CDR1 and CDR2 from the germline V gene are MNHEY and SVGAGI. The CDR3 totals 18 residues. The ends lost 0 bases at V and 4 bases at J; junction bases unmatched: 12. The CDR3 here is CASSYSPPTGVIYNEQFF. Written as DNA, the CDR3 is TGTGCCAGCAGTTACTCCCCTCCAACAGGGGTAATATACAATGAGCAGTTCTTC.

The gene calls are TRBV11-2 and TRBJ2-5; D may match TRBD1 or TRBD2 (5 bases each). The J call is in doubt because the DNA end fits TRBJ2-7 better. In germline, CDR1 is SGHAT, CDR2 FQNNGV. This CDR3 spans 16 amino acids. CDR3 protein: CASSQTTGAVSYEQYF. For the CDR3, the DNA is TGTGCCAGCAGCCAAACAACCGGGGCAGTCTCCTACGAGCAGTACTTC.

The CDR3 DNA reads TGCGCCAGCAGCCAAGATCCAGGGGGGCCACTGAAAGCTTTCTTT. Protein product: CASSQDPGGPLKAFF. The chain couples TRBV4-3 to TRBJ1-1; 7 bases line up with TRBD1. Germline V gives CDR1 LGHNA, CDR2 YSLEER. This CDR3 contains 15 residues. The V and J ends lost 0 bases and 9 bases, in that order; junction bases with no gene match: 10.

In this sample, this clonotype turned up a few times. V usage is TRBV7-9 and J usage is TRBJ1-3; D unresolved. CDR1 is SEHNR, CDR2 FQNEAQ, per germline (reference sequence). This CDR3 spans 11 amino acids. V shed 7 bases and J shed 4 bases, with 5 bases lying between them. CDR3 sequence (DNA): TGTGCCAGCACCCTAGGAAACACCATATATTTT. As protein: CASTLGNTIYF.

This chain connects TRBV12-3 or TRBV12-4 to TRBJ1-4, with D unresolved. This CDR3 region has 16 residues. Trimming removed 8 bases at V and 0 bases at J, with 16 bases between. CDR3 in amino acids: CASRPDGVATNEKLFF. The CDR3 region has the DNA TGTGCCAGCCGGCCGGATGGGGTTGCAACTAATGAAAAACTGTTTTTT.

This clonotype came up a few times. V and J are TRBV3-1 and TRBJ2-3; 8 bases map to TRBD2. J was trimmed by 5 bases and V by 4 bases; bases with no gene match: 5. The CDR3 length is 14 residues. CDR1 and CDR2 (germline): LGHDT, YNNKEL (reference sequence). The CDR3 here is CASSPGLGIDTQYF. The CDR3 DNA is TGTGCCAGCAGCCCGGGACTAGGCATAGATACGCAGTATTTT.

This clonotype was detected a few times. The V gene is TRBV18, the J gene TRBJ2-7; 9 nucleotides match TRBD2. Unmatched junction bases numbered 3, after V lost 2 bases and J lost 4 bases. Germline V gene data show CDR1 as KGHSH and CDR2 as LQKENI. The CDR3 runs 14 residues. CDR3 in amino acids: CASSPGGRGYEQYF. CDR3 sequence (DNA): TGTGCCAGCTCACCAGGCGGGAGGGGTTACGAGCAGTACTTC.

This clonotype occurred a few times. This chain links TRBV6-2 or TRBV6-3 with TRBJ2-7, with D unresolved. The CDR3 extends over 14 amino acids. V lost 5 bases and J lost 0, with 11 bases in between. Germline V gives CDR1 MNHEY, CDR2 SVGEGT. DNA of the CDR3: TGTGCCAGCAGTGTTAAGGGTCTCTCCTACGAGCAGTACTTC. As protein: CASSVKGLSYEQYF.

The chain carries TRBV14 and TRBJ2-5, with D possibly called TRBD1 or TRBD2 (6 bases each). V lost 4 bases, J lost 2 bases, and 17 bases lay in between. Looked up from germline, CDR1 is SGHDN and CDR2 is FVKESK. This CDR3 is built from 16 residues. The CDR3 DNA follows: TGTGCCAGCAGCCCACGGGGATCGGGGGCTCAAGAGACCCAGTACTTC. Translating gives CASSPRGSGAQETQYF.

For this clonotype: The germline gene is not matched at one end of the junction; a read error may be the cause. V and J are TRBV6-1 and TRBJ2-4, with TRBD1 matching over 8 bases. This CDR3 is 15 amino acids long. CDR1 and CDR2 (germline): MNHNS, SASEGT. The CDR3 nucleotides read TGTGCCAGCAGCGAAGGGACAGGAAGGAAAAACATTCAGTACTTC. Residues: CASSEGTGRKNIQYF.

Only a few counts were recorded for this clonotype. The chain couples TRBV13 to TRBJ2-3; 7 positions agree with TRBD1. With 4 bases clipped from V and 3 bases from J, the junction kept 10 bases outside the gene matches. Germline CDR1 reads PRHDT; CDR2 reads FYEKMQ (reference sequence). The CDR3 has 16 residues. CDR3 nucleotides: TGTGCCAGCAGCTCCCGCGACAGGGTTAGGACAGATACGCAGTATTTT. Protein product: CASSSRDRVRTDTQYF.

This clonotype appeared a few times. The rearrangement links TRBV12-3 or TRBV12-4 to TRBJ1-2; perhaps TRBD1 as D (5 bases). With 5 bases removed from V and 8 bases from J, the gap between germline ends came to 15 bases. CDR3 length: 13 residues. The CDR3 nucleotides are TGTGCCAGCAGTCGTGACCGTCGGGGGGGCTACACCTTC. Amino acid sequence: CASSRDRRGGYTF.

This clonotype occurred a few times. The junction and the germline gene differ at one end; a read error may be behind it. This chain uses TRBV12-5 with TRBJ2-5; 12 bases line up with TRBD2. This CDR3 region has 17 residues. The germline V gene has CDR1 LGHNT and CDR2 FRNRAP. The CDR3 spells CASGLVRKTSGRETQYF. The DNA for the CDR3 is TGTGCTAGTGGCTTGGTACGGAAGACTAGCGGGAGAGAGACCCAGTACTTC.